The sequence of this T cell receptor (beta chain) was determined in a study of shared clonotypes between healthy human individuals (dated by TCRdb to 2018 to 2021). A note on the overall study: The cohort comprised a couple of women and a few men aged 18 to 49 years. Each donor's leukapheresis produced roughly between roughly 0.85 and 10 billion PBMCs. For each donor, CD4 naive and CD4 memory were each run on three plates, CD8 naive on two plates, and CD8 memory on one plate. To estimate repertoire size and how much clonotypes are shared between individuals, the study performed deep sequencing of blood TCR repertoires from a few healthy adults. To increase sequencing depth and limit assay-specific biases, different laboratories used diverse techniques to prepare libraries and sequence TCR repertoires.

Details on this clone: The clone's antigen remains unknown. No base-level quality is on record; no much larger clone is a single base apart.

Overall study results and their limits: Only blood was sampled, and tissue TCR repertoires likely differ from those in blood. Clonotypes shared by all four sorted-subset donors showed higher generation probabilities than non-shared clonotypes. Rarefaction of sorted-subset datasets indicated incomplete sequencing despite the large sequencing depth. The small number of donors limited the genetic and exposure-history diversity represented. Pairwise subsampling indicated that sequencing depth was expected to affect the degree of clonotype sharing among donors. Estimated clonotype richness was generally larger for naive than for memory subsets. When several donors were compared, the shared fraction of clonotypes was roughly 4.8% for naive CD4, around 4% for naive CD8, 2% to 2.5% for memory CD4, and 0.4% for memory CD8.

TCR CDR3 regions were amplified from genomic DNA by multiplex PCR using the deep immunoSEQ assay. Extracted genomic DNA from each cell subset was distributed evenly across all wells of several immunoSEQ 96-well plates, and each plate was treated as a replicate. For sorted subsets, roughly 200 ng of genomic DNA, equivalent to some 30,000 T cell genomes, went into each replicate PCR. The purified libraries were quantified using a Qubit 3.0 fluorometer, sized with a Bioanalyzer 2100, and then quantified again using the KAPA Library Quantification kit. Each immunoSEQ 96-well plate was sequenced on its own single-read 150-cycle Illumina NextSeq 550 flow cell. Per the source publication's procedure: Because only junctional sequences without quality scores were contained in the immunoSEQ output, filtering matching that applied to full-length reads could not be performed. Sequences were annotated with PyIR, a Python wrapper for IgBLAST v1.9, using IMGT germline references to assign V/J genes and CDR3. Any read was removed if the V/J assignment was weak (E-value above 1e-6), the CDR3 was missing, or the read contained stop codons, out-of-frame junctions, or ambiguous translated residues. V3J clonotypes were defined as sequences sharing an identical inferred V gene, J gene, and CDR3 amino acid sequence. To compute the percentage overlap between repertoires, the number of shared unique clonotypes was divided by the size of the smaller repertoire. Repertoire richness was assessed with RTK rarefaction, the Chao1 estimator, and Recon v2.1 estimates of unobserved clonotypes. Generation probabilities were computed with OLGA for all TCRbeta clonotypes obtained by the gDNA method from several donors. Not all clones reach the TCRdb copy of this immuneACCESS table, which keeps in-frame sequences only. Checked studies attribute under half of the gap to unresolved V genes and leave the rest unexplained. D and trimming come from the DNA, and the V and J calls and clone size come from that table. Recorded for this sample are about 2.3 million clones; 85% to 95% of them occurred a single time. Jointly, the top ten make up more than 0.35% of the sample.

The donors were healthy, HIV-negative adults with no recently reported acute infections or vaccinations. Every donor was a Caucasian adult living in Nashville, Tennessee, USA. CD4+ T cells were enriched through magnetic negative selection, after which naive cells were positively selected on CD45RA and the remaining negative fraction served as the memory subset. Blood was collected by leukapheresis, and PBMCs were isolated by Ficoll-Histopaque density gradient centrifugation and then cryopreserved in liquid nitrogen vapor phase. Purity and quantity of every magnetically sorted T cell population were checked by analytical flow cytometry. From each sorted fraction, genomic DNA was isolated and quantified by UV absorbance on a Nanodrop 2000c. The sequence was collected from a man younger than 35 in good health. Some clones in this sample may be carry-over from other donors' samples. The specimen was naive CD4+ T cells from PBMCs. In light of the paper, this sample's cell subset or site label describes: CD45RA+ positively selected.

The CDR3 amino acid sequence is: CASRTAWDSGNTIYF. At the DNA level, the sequence is TGTGCCAGCAGGACAGCTTGGGACTCTGGAAACACCATATATTTT. This chain is built from TRBV18 and TRBJ1-3; the D gene is perhaps TRBD1, on 6 matching bases. The CDR3 spans 15 residues, from the cysteine through the phenylalanine. Only CDR3 DNA remains: 45 bases, in frame from the first base. The junction shows trimming of 8 bases on V and 0 bases on J, plus 14 bases between the germline ends. CDR1 and CDR2, looked up from the germline V gene, are KGHSH and LQKENI. The variable domain in full, with residues beyond the CDR3 obtained from the reference TRBV18 and TRBJ1-3 genes, is NAGVMQNPRHLVRRRGQEARLRCSPMKGHSHVYWYRQLPEEGLKFMVYLQKENIIDESGMPKERFSAEFPKEGPSILRIQQVVRGDSAAYFCASRTAWDSGNTIYFGEGSWLTVV.